This T cell receptor (beta chain) was recovered during a study of shared clonotypes between healthy human individuals. Germline assignment: CDR1 MNHEY and CDR2 SMNVEV (reference sequence). The CDR3 runs 14 residues. The ends lost 7 bases at V and 1 base at J; junction bases unmatched: 3. The deep-level immunoSEQ assay was used. Profiling relied on immunoSEQ multiplex PCR, and the TCRdb table lists in-frame clones only, not all of them. Among some 900,000 clones listed, approximately 80% were seen once. The clonotype was recovered from a man aged 18 to 30 in good health. The specimen was memory CD4+ T cells sorted from blood. The subset was: CD45RA-negative fraction. This sequence joins TRBV27 and TRBJ2-5; 10 bases agree with TRBD2. This CDR3 is CASKTSGPQETQYF. CDR3 DNA sequence: TGTGCCAGCAAGACTAGCGGGCCCCAAGAGACCCAGTACTTC.